The 29 T cell receptor beta chains below all came from one sample that was sequenced in a study of T cell changes during pregnancy in multiple sclerosis. Clones were read by immunoSEQ multiplex PCR, and TCRdb kept only the in-frame ones, dropping some. The data hold approximately 40,000 clones, with 90% to 95% observed a single time. The material sequenced was CD8+ T cells from peripheral blood mononuclear cells, taken in the third trimester of pregnancy. The receptors originated from a female donor with multiple sclerosis, enrolled in a pregnancy study.

V and J are TRBV9 and TRBJ1-3; D gene uncertain. The ends were cut back, 1 base at V and 4 bases at J, with 12 bases in the middle. The CDR3 loop spans 15 amino acids. The V gene's germline CDR1 is SGDLS and CDR2 YYNGEE. The DNA of the CDR3 is TGTGCCAGCAGCGTATCGGGAGCCGGGGGAAACACCATATATTTT. This translates into CASSVSGAGGNTIYF.

This chain links TRBV5-4 with TRBJ2-7; possible D gene TRBD1, 5 bases. Germline V gives CDR1 SGHNT, CDR2 YYREEE (reference sequence). V was clipped by 0 bases and J by 7 bases, with 8 bases between them. The CDR3 runs to 12 residues. CDR3 sequence reads: CASSLDRLEQYF. The CDR3, as DNA: TGTGCCAGCAGCTTGGACAGGTTAGAGCAGTACTTC. Combining the CDR3 with reference TRBV5-4 and TRBJ2-7 gives the whole variable domain ETGVTQSPTHLIKTRGQQVTLRCSSQSGHNTVSWYQQALGQGPQFIFQYYREEENGRGNFPPRFSGLQFPNYSSELNVNALELDDSALYLCASSLDRLEQYFGPGTRLTVT.

V and J are TRBV11-2 and TRBJ1-1; D unclear. Trimming left V 2 bases short and J 1 base short, with 8 bases between. The V gene's germline CDR1 is SGHAT and CDR2 FQNNGV. This CDR3 spans 14 amino acids. The CDR3: CASSLRSGNTEAFF. The CDR3 region has the DNA TGTGCCAGCAGCTTAAGGTCAGGGAACACTGAAGCTTTCTTT.

This chain uses TRBV6-6 with TRBJ2-3, with D possibly being TRBD2 (5 bases). Germline V gene lookup returns CDR1 MNHNY and CDR2 SVGAGI (reference sequence). V lost 6 bases and J 2 bases, leaving 15 bases between the germline ends. The CDR3 totals 15 residues. CDR3 bases: TGTGCCAGCAGCCCTGGGGTCGGGGACACAGATACGCAGTATTTT. As protein: CASSPGVGDTDTQYF.

This rearrangement joins TRBV2 to TRBJ1-2; D not certain. The CDR3 consists of 15 residues. Germline CDR1 reads SNHLY; CDR2 reads FYNNEI. The V end lost 1 base, the J end lost 8 bases, and 17 bases lay between the germline ends. CDR3 bases: TGTGCCAGCAGTGAAGGGCCCCACTCCCCCGGGGGCTACACCTTC. As protein: CASSEGPHSPGGYTF. Full variable domain (missing parts from reference TRBV2 and TRBJ1-2): EPEVTQTPSHQVTQMGQEVILRCVPISNHLYFYWYRQILGQKVEFLVSFYNNEISEKSEIFDDQFSVERPDGSNFTLKIRSTKLEDSAMYFCASSEGPHSPGGYTFGSGTRLTVV.

The chain uses TRBV5-6 and TRBJ1-1, with 7 bases that match TRBD1. CDR1 SGHDT and CDR2 YYEEEE come from the germline V gene. V shed 0 bases, J shed 0 bases, and the junction held 5 bases outside the gene matches. The CDR3 has 16 residues. CDR3 in DNA: TGTGCCAGCAGCTTGGGAGGGGGCGGAATGAACACTGAAGCTTTCTTT. Protein sequence: CASSLGGGGMNTEAFF.

The chain uses TRBV11-2 and TRBJ2-7; 9 bases match TRBD2. This CDR3 contains 15 residues. Germline V CDR1 and CDR2: SGHAT, FQNNGV. Unmatched junction bases numbered 7, after V lost 3 bases and J lost 4 bases. The DNA of the CDR3 is TGTGCCAGCAGCTTGGGCGGGGGGGGACTATACGAGCAGTACTTC. Its protein product is CASSLGGGGLYEQYF.

This chain connects TRBV27 to TRBJ2-2; TRBD2 aligns across 8 bases. The V gene's germline CDR1 is MNHEY and CDR2 SMNVEV (reference sequence). V gave up 7 bases and J gave up 6 bases; unmatched junction bases: 4. CDR3 length: 13 residues. This CDR3 is CASTTGGAGELFF. CDR3 bases: TGTGCCAGCACCACGGGAGGGGCCGGGGAGCTGTTTTTT.

The rearrangement links TRBV9 to TRBJ2-1, with 12 bases lining up with TRBD2. The trim removed 6 bases at V and 6 bases at J, leaving 4 bases unmatched. Germline V gene lookup returns CDR1 SGDLS and CDR2 YYNGEE. The CDR3 consists of 14 residues. CDR3 DNA: TGTGCCAGCAACCCTAGCGGGGGGGTCAATGAGCAGTTCTTC. Encoded protein: CASNPSGGVNEQFF.

The CDR3 loop is CASSLVGQSSYGYTF. DNA of the CDR3: TGTGCCAGCAGCTTAGTTGGACAGTCAAGCTATGGCTACACCTTC. The chain has TRBV7-9 and TRBJ1-2; D may be TRBD1 (6 bases). Trimming removed 1 base from V and 4 bases from J, with 13 bases in between. Looked up from germline, CDR1 is SEHNR and CDR2 is FQNEAQ (reference sequence). The length of the CDR3 is 15 residues. Variable domain in full (rest from reference TRBV7-9 and TRBJ1-2): DTGVSQNPRHKITKRGQNVTFRCDPISEHNRLYWYRQTLGQGPEFLTYFQNEAQLEKSRLLSDRFSAERPKGSFSTLEIQRTEQGDSAMYLCASSLVGQSSYGYTFGSGTRLTVV.

The chain couples TRBV2 to TRBJ1-1, with TRBD1 as a possible D gene (5 bases). Germline-derived CDR1 and CDR2 are SNHLY and FYNNEI. V was clipped by 5 bases and J by 0 bases, with 16 bases between them. The CDR3 totals 16 residues. The CDR3 region is CASSKALEGLNTEAFF. In DNA, the CDR3 is TGTGCCAGCAGTAAGGCTTTGGAGGGACTGAACACTGAAGCTTTCTTT.

This sequence joins TRBV21-1 and TRBJ1-2. TRBV21-1 is annotated as a pseudogene. The CDR3 consists of 17 residues. DNA for the CDR3: TGTGCCAGCAACTTCCAGGCCTCAGGAGGAGGGGTTCGGGGCTACACCTTC. Translating gives CASNFQASGGGVRGYTF.

In this sample, this clone turned up once. The J gene is TRBJ2-3, the V gene TRBV9, with TRBD2 identical over 8 bases. V was pared by 2 bases and J by 2 bases, with 1 base of the junction left unmatched. This CDR3 spans 14 amino acids. Germline lookup yields CDR1 SGDLS and CDR2 YYNGEE. Here the CDR3 DNA reads TGTGCCAGCAGCGTTAGCGGGGCCACAGATACGCAGTATTTT. Its protein product is CASSVSGATDTQYF.

This sequence joins TRBV9 and TRBJ1-1; D possibly corresponds to TRBD1 (5 bases). Trimming pared 3 bases from V and 1 base from J, leaving 13 bases between. The CDR3 has 15 residues. The germline V gene encodes CDR1 SGDLS and CDR2 YYNGEE. CDR3 sequence (DNA): TGTGCCAGCAGCGAAGAGCAGGGTAGGAACACTGAAGCTTTCTTT. Its translation is CASSEEQGRNTEAFF.

This chain links TRBV6-1 with TRBJ2-1; no firm D call. With 7 bases removed from V and 6 bases from J, the gap between germline ends came to 10 bases. The CDR3 is 12 residues long. Germline assignment: CDR1 MNHNS and CDR2 SASEGT. CDR3 sequence (DNA): TGTGCCAGCATTAATTTAGCCAATGAGCAGTTCTTC. This gives the protein CASINLANEQFF.

The rearrangement joins TRBV6-1 to TRBJ1-5, with 7 bases aligning to TRBD1. V lost 3 bases to trimming and J lost 2 bases; unmatched junction nucleotides: 7. The CDR3 covers 16 residues. The germline gives CDR1 MNHNS, CDR2 SASEGT. This chain's CDR3 is CASSERQGMRNQPQHF. In DNA, the CDR3 is TGTGCCAGCAGTGAGAGACAGGGTATGCGCAATCAGCCCCAGCATTTT.

The V call is TRBV15, the J call TRBJ1-6; the D gene is possibly TRBD1 (5 bases). CDR3 length equals 16 residues. The germline V and J ends were trimmed by 0 bases and 4 bases, with 10 bases remaining between them. Germline-derived CDR1 and CDR2 are LNHNV and YYDKDF (reference sequence). In DNA, the CDR3 is TGTGCCACCAGCAGAGATCCCGGGGGTTATAATTCACCCCTCCACTTT. Translation: CATSRDPGGYNSPLHF.

The chain carries TRBV5-5 and TRBJ1-1; D call uncertain. Germline V CDR1 and CDR2: SGHKS, YYEKEE (reference sequence). Trimming stripped 2 bases from V and 1 base from J, with 9 bases between. This CDR3 is built from 14 residues. The CDR3: CASSFFDWNTEAFF. DNA of the CDR3: TGTGCCAGCAGCTTCTTCGACTGGAACACTGAAGCTTTCTTT.

The sample holds one count of this clone. V and J are TRBV1 and TRBJ1-4; TRBD1 was called by the table and not checked on the DNA. TRBV1 is given as a pseudogene. The CDR3 contains 18 residues. The CDR3 reads CTSSQDDTGIPTNEKLFF. CDR3 DNA sequence: TGCACCAGCAGCCAAGATGATACAGGGATTCCAACTAATGAAAAACTGTTTTTT.

The chain couples TRBV2 to TRBJ2-1; 10 bases map to TRBD2. Germline CDR1 reads SNHLY; CDR2 reads FYNNEI. Losses at the gene ends were 8 bases for V and 2 bases for J; bases not matched to a gene: 3. The CDR3 extends over 14 amino acids. Here the CDR3 DNA reads TGTGCCAGCCCGGGACTAGCGACCTACAATGAGCAGTTCTTC. Protein product: CASPGLATYNEQFF.

This chain uses TRBV5-6 with TRBJ2-5, with 8 bases identical to TRBD1. The ends lost 3 bases at V and 2 bases at J; junction bases unmatched: 6. The germline V gene has CDR1 SGHDT and CDR2 YYEEEE. This CDR3 is 15 amino acids long. The CDR3 sequence: CASSSKQGGQETQYF. The CDR3 nucleotides are TGTGCCAGCAGCTCAAAACAGGGGGGACAAGAGACCCAGTACTTC.

The chain joins TRBV23-1 to TRBJ1-3; tentatively, D is TRBD1 (5 bases). TRBV23-1 belongs to the ORF category, with a function that is uncertain. Trimming pared 4 bases from V and 0 bases from J, leaving 22 bases between. The CDR3 has 19 amino acids. CDR3: CASSLYLRLRAYSGNTIYF. As DNA, the CDR3 is TGCGCCAGCAGTCTTTATTTGCGTCTCAGGGCGTACTCTGGAAACACCATATATTTT.

The CDR3 region is CASSIAEITEPQHF. The CDR3 bases are TGTGCCAGTAGTATAGCGGAGATCACGGAGCCCCAGCATTTT. V gene TRBV19 combines with J gene TRBJ1-5, with unresolved D. Trimming removed 1 base at V and 8 bases at J, with 12 bases between. The CDR3 is 14 residues long. Germline V gene sequence: CDR1 LNHDA, CDR2 SQIVND (reference sequence). Together with reference TRBV19 and TRBJ1-5, the CDR3 gives the full variable domain: DGGITQSPKYLFRKEGQNVTLSCEQNLNHDAMYWYRQDPGQGLRLIYYSQIVNDFQKGDIAEGYSVSREKKESFPLTVTSAQKNPTAFYLCASSIAEITEPQHFGDGTRLSIL.

This chain links TRBV9 with TRBJ2-7; D is perhaps TRBD2 (5 bases). This CDR3 spans 13 amino acids. The germline gives CDR1 SGDLS, CDR2 YYNGEE. The V gene lost 3 bases and the J gene lost 5 bases, with 12 bases spanning the gap. CDR3 nucleotide sequence: TGTGCCAGCAGCGCGAATCTGAGGGACGAGCAGTACTTC. This gives the protein CASSANLRDEQYF.

This clone was seen once. The chain employs TRBV29-1 and TRBJ2-3; 7 bases align to TRBD2. Germline V gives CDR1 SQVTM, CDR2 ANQGSEA. This CDR3 is 14 amino acids long. With 4 bases clipped from V and 0 bases from J, the junction kept 4 bases outside the gene matches. The CDR3 is CSVAWGGSTDTQYF. The CDR3 DNA reads as TGCAGCGTTGCTTGGGGGGGGAGCACAGATACGCAGTATTTT.

This chain connects TRBV15 to TRBJ1-1, with 10 nucleotides matching TRBD1. Germline CDR1 and CDR2: LNHNV and YYDKDF (reference sequence). This CDR3 contains 17 residues. Losses at the gene ends were 5 bases for V and 0 bases for J; bases not matched to a gene: 9. For the CDR3, the DNA is TGTGCCACCAGCGGGCCCGACAGGGGGCGGGTGAACACTGAAGCTTTCTTT. The encoded protein is CATSGPDRGRVNTEAFF.

The chain combines TRBV6-5 with TRBJ1-4, with D perhaps matching TRBD1 (6 bases). There are 15 residues in the CDR3. V was cut by 6 bases and J by 7 bases, with 18 bases left in between. The germline gives CDR1 MNHEY, CDR2 SVGAGI. The CDR3 DNA follows: TGTGCCAGCAGCCCTGCAGGGGAGGGAGTTGAAAAACTGTTTTTT. Translating gives CASSPAGEGVEKLFF.

The chain uses TRBV7-2 and TRBJ2-3; D is uncertain. Trimming stripped 8 bases from V and 2 bases from J, with 5 bases between. The CDR3 length is 11 residues. The germline V gene encodes CDR1 SGHTA and CDR2 FQGNSA. This CDR3 reads CASHSTDTQYF. The CDR3, as DNA: TGTGCCAGCCACTCCACAGATACGCAGTATTTT.

The chain combines TRBV6-1 with TRBJ2-5, with D maybe TRBD2 (6 bases). CDR3 length: 14 amino acids. Trimming took off 7 bases at V and 0 bases at J, with 12 bases between the two ends. Looked up from germline, CDR1 is MNHNS and CDR2 is SASEGT. CDR3 amino acids: CASTDGSYQETQYF. CDR3 coding DNA: TGTGCCAGCACCGACGGGAGTTACCAAGAGACCCAGTACTTC.